This T cell receptor (beta chain) was documented in a study of blood T cell repertoires in COVID-19. For the study at large: COVID-19 samples collected from the United States, Italy and Spain covered acute and convalescent phases. Nucleic acid was either cDNA or gDNA, and it came from T cells, B-cell-depleted T cells, or PBMCs.

Per the original methods: Nucleated cell number was recorded as an estimate derived from reference gene primer amplification. The protocol was immunoSEQ multiplex PCR, while the TCRdb copy is restricted to in-frame clones and leaves out a portion. V, J and clone size are taken as reported in that table, and D and trimming were inferred from the DNA itself. This table holds some 180,000 clones, more than 75% found once. Trimming removed 5 bases at V and 4 bases at J, with 17 bases between. Germline loops: CDR1 SGHTA, CDR2 FQGNSA. The CDR3 contains 15 residues. The genes are TRBV7-2 and TRBJ1-2; D might be TRBD1 (5 bases). This clonotype was sampled from a man aged 40-50 years with active or convalescent COVID-19. The sequencing input was peripheral blood. In nucleotides, the CDR3 is TGTGCCAGCAGCGTTCCTCCAGGGAACGCCTATGGCTACACCTTC. Translating gives CASSVPPGNAYGYTF.